This TCR beta chain is from a study of blood T cell repertoires in COVID-19. Study information: T cells, B-cell-depleted T cells, or PBMCs supplied cDNA or gDNA.

Germline lookup yields CDR1 MRHNA and CDR2 SNTAGT. Unmatched junction bases numbered 12, after V lost 8 bases and J lost 9 bases. This CDR3 comprises 13 residues. In the study's own analysis: Reference gene primer amplification yielded estimated nucleated cell counts. Assay: immunoSEQ multiplex PCR; the TCRdb copy retains only in-frame clones and omits some. That table is the source of V, J and clone size, and D and trimming were worked out from the DNA. Here the sample spans about 270,000 clones, about 83% being singletons. Sequenced input: peripheral blood. The clonotype comes from a woman at least 80 years old with COVID-19, enrolled during active disease. The V gene is TRBV6-4, the J gene TRBJ2-7, with 8 bases fitting TRBD2. CDR3 coding DNA: TGTGCCAGCCACCTATCTACCGGGGGGGGGCAGTACTTC. As protein: CASHLSTGGGQYF.